This TCR beta chain appears in the sequencing data of a study of cytomegalovirus exposure and HLA in healthy donors. 13 Jbeta primers and 60 Vbeta primers were used for the PCR. Data came from immunoSEQ multiplex PCR; TCRdb stores just in-frame clones and leaves some out. The sample includes roughly 200,000 clones, around 90% seen only once; the top ten take 1% to 1.4%. The CDR3 contains 14 residues. The germline V gene has CDR1 SGDLS and CDR2 YYNGEE. V shed 0 bases and J shed 7 bases, with 10 bases lying between them. Points on this clone: Its cognate antigen is unknown.

Study results and caveats: Reports described diagnosis of cytomegalovirus status by the classifier as highly specific and sensitive.

V is TRBV9 and J is TRBJ2-2; no clear D gene. This sequence was found in a boy aged 2 to 10 in good health and CMV-seronegative. The sequencing input was PBMCs. This chain's CDR3 is CASSVEYSNGELFF. Here the CDR3 DNA reads TGTGCCAGCAGCGTAGAATACTCTAACGGGGAGCTGTTTTTT.